The 9 T cell receptor beta chains in this list originate from one sample, sequenced in a study of T cells in Graves' hyperthyroidism and ophthalmopathy. RNA transcripts were the template for amplifying TCR beta CDR3 regions. The HTBI set primed first-round TCR CDR3 RT-PCR. TCRdb itself ran the multiplex PCR reads through MiXCR, one entry per CDR3 protein. The table has about 570,000 distinct CDR3 sequences, approximately 15% seen once. Sequencing input: blood. The receptors were sampled from a woman aged 40 to 50 with Graves' hyperthyroidism.

This clonotype was detected many times. This chain uses TRBV18 with TRBJ2-7, with D uncertain. The germline V gene encodes CDR1 KGHSH and CDR2 LQKENI. The CDR3 runs to 14 residues. V was trimmed by 0 bases and J by 3 bases, leaving 9 bases between them. In DNA, the CDR3 is TGTGCCAGCTCACCACCCAGCCAGGTCTACGAGCAGTACTTC. Its protein is CASSPPSQVYEQYF.

Only a few counts were recorded for this clonotype. The chain is built from TRBV18 and TRBJ1-6; 8 bases are a match to TRBD1. This CDR3 comprises 16 residues. V lost 4 bases and J lost 5; bases outside the gene matches: 7. Germline lookup yields CDR1 KGHSH and CDR2 LQKENI. CDR3 in amino acids: CASSRTGTGNNSPLHF. The CDR3, as DNA: TGTGCCAGCTCACGGACAGGGACAGGCAATAATTCACCCCTCCACTTT.

This clonotype was recorded many times. The chain combines TRBV12-3 or TRBV12-4 with TRBJ1-5; D not certain. The CDR3 spans 12 residues. Trimming took off 7 bases at V and 3 bases at J, with 7 bases between the two ends. The CDR3 bases are TGTGCCAGCACCGGAGCCAATCAGCCCCAGCATTTT. This encodes CASTGANQPQHF.

This clonotype was seen many times. The rearrangement uses TRBV28 and TRBJ2-7; possibly TRBD1 or TRBD2 for D (5 bases each). The CDR3 extends over 14 amino acids. Germline values: CDR1 MDHEN, CDR2 SYDVKM. V lost 6 bases and J 6 bases, leaving 18 bases between the germline ends. CDR3 bases: TGTGCCAGCAGCTCCTCCGGGGCAACAGCCGAGCAGTACTTC. Encoded protein: CASSSSGATAEQYF.

The chain uses TRBV3-1 and TRBJ2-3, with 8 bases matching TRBD1. This CDR3 comprises 13 residues. V gave up 1 base and J gave up 12 bases; unmatched junction bases: 6. Germline V gives CDR1 LGHDT, CDR2 YNNKEL (reference sequence). For the CDR3, the DNA is TGTGCCAGCAGCCAAGGGGCCAGGGGGCGACAGTATTTT. It translates to CASSQGARGRQYF.

About this clonotype itself: Possible read error: a much larger clone is one base away. The V gene is TRBV2, the J gene TRBJ1-2; TRBD1 might be the D (5 bases). The CDR3 totals 13 residues. CDR1 and CDR2 (germline): SNHLY, FYNNEI. Trimming took 6 bases from V and 4 from J, leaving 12 bases between them. CDR3 nucleotides: TGTGCCAGCAGCCCGGGACCGACCTATGGCTACACCTTC. Its protein product is CASSPGPTYGYTF.

This chain uses TRBV15 with TRBJ2-7, with a weak D call TRBD1 (6 bases). The germline V gene encodes CDR1 LNHNV and CDR2 YYDKDF (reference sequence). V gave up 5 bases and J gave up 6 bases, with 14 bases separating them. The CDR3 has 13 residues. The CDR3 sequence is CATSSFGRGEQYF. CDR3 in DNA: TGTGCCACCAGCTCCTTCGGCAGGGGCGAGCAGTACTTC.

Many counts were recorded for this clonotype. The chain recombines TRBV13 with TRBJ2-7; perhaps TRBD2 as D (6 bases). Germline V gene lookup returns CDR1 PRHDT and CDR2 FYEKMQ (reference sequence). V was clipped by 6 bases and J by 3 bases, with 15 bases between them. This CDR3 spans 14 amino acids. CDR3 nucleotide sequence: TGTGCCAGCAGGCGAGCGGGTGCCTTCTACGAGCAGTACTTC. Residues: CASRRAGAFYEQYF.

With respect to this clonotype: A read error is possible here, since a much larger clone lies one base away. The J gene is TRBJ2-3, the V gene TRBV7-2; the D is unclear. The CDR3 runs 14 residues. Germline-derived CDR1 and CDR2 are SGHTA and FQGNSA. Trimming left V 1 base short and J 7 bases short, with 12 bases between. CDR3 in amino acids: CASSLGPRPNTQYF. The CDR3 region has the DNA TGTGCCAGCAGCTTAGGACCTAGACCCAATACGCAGTATTTT.